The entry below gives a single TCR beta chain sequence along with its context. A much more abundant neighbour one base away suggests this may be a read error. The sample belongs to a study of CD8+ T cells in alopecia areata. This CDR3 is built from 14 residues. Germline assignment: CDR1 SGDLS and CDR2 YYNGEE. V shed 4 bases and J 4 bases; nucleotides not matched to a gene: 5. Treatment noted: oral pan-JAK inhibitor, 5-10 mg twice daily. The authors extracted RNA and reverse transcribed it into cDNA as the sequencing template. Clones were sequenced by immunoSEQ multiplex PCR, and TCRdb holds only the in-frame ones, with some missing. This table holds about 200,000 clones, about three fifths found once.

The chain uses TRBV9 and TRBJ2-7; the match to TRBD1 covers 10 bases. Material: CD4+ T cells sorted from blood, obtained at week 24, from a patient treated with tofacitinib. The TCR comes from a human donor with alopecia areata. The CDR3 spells CASSLGQGVYEQYF. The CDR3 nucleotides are TGTGCCAGCAGCTTAGGACAGGGGGTATACGAGCAGTACTTC.